This TCR beta chain was sequenced in a study of blood T cell repertoires in COVID-19. Data came from immunoSEQ multiplex PCR; TCRdb stores just in-frame clones and leaves some out. This table holds approximately 300,000 clones, approximately 90% found once. In germline, CDR1 is LNHDA, CDR2 SQIVND (reference sequence). J lost 5 bases, V lost 5 bases, and 3 bases had no gene match. The CDR3 has 13 amino acids. Material: peripheral blood. This chain joins TRBV19 and TRBJ1-5, with 7 nucleotides matching TRBD1. The sequence derives from a woman in her forties or fifties with active or convalescent COVID-19. The CDR3 sequence is CASSLTGDQPQHF. CDR3 DNA: TGTGCCAGTAGTCTAACAGGGGATCAGCCCCAGCATTTT.